A single sample gave rise to the 15 T cell receptor beta chains below, sequenced in a study of blood T cell repertoires in COVID-19. The protocol was immunoSEQ multiplex PCR, while the TCRdb copy is restricted to in-frame clones and leaves out a portion. The sample consists of 150,000 to 170,000 clones, over 60% of them appearing once. The sample taken for sequencing was peripheral blood. These receptor sequences come from a woman of 80 years or more with acute or convalescent COVID-19.

The chain employs TRBV6-5 and TRBJ2-2, with D uncertain. The ends were cut back, 6 bases at V and 5 bases at J, with 13 bases in the middle. The CDR3 totals 14 residues. Germline loops: CDR1 MNHEY, CDR2 SVGAGI. CDR3 bases: TGTGCCAGCAGGCTCTTCCTAGAGACCGGGGAGCTGTTTTTT. Residues: CASRLFLETGELFF.

The V call is TRBV11-2, the J call TRBJ1-6; D uncertain. CDR3 length equals 15 residues. The germline CDR1 and CDR2 sequences are SGHAT and FQNNGV. V was clipped by 10 bases and J by 0 bases, with 13 bases between them. CDR3 DNA sequence: TGTGCCACCGGCGGGCCTAGCTCCTATAATTCACCCCTCCACTTT. It encodes CATGGPSSYNSPLHF. The full variable domain, rest sourced from reference TRBV11-2 and TRBJ1-6, is EAGVAQSPRYKIIEKRQSVAFWCNPISGHATLYWYQQILGQGPKLLIQFQNNGVVDDSQLPKDRFSAERLKGVDSTLKIQPAKLEDSAVYLCATGGPSSYNSPLHFGNGTRLTVT.

V and J are TRBV7-2 and TRBJ2-1; tentatively, D is TRBD1 (6 bases). The germline gives CDR1 SGHTA, CDR2 FQGNSA. This CDR3 comprises 15 residues. Trimming took off 7 bases at V and 0 bases at J, with 13 bases between the two ends. The CDR3 DNA follows: TGTGCCAGCAACTCCGGACAGAGCTCCTACAATGAGCAGTTCTTC. Translating gives CASNSGQSSYNEQFF.

This chain joins TRBV18 and TRBJ1-5; possibly TRBD1 for D (6 bases). The CDR3 covers 17 residues. The V end lost 1 base, the J end lost 9 bases, and 22 bases lay between the germline ends. Germline CDR1 and CDR2: KGHSH and LQKENI. CDR3: CASSPLAGAGQPGPQHF. DNA of the CDR3: TGTGCCAGCTCACCACTGGCTGGGGCCGGACAGCCTGGGCCCCAGCATTTT.

This clone was seen only a few times. The rearrangement joins TRBV6-2 or TRBV6-3 to TRBJ2-1; the D is unclear. The V gene's germline CDR1 is MNHEY and CDR2 SVGEGT. CDR3 length: 14 residues. Deletions cut 3 bases from V and 5 bases from J, with 11 bases between. The CDR3 loop is CASSYHGKNNEQFF. The CDR3 DNA follows: TGTGCCAGCAGTTATCACGGTAAAAACAATGAGCAGTTCTTC.

This clone was observed once. The V and J genes are TRBV18 and TRBJ1-5; TRBD1 matches at 8 bases. With V trimmed by 2 bases and J by 5 bases, 8 bases remained unmatched. This CDR3 has 16 residues. Germline CDR1 reads KGHSH; CDR2 reads LQKENI. The CDR3 DNA is TGTGCCAGCTCACCAGGTGACAGGGGAAGTCATCAGCCCCAGCATTTT. Amino acids: CASSPGDRGSHQPQHF.

The chain recombines TRBV2 with TRBJ2-1; D is perhaps TRBD2 (6 bases). V was pared by 7 bases and J by 0 bases, with 13 bases between. Germline V gives CDR1 SNHLY, CDR2 FYNNEI. CDR3 length equals 15 residues. CDR3 residues: CASKRDLSSYNEQFF. The CDR3 nucleotides read TGTGCCAGCAAACGGGACTTGAGCTCCTACAATGAGCAGTTCTTC.

This clone was seen only a few times. The chain carries TRBV5-1 and TRBJ2-7; D is unclear. CDR1 SGHRS and CDR2 YFSETQ come from the germline V gene. V lost 5 bases and J lost 2, with 5 bases in between. CDR3 length: 11 amino acids. In DNA form, the CDR3 reads TGCGCCAGCAGAGGAGCCTACGAGCAGTACTTC. Translating gives CASRGAYEQYF.

CDR3 region: CASNANRGRTGELFF. The CDR3 coding sequence is TGTGCCAGCAACGCGAACAGGGGGCGCACCGGGGAGCTGTTTTTT. The V and J genes are TRBV14 and TRBJ2-2, with 9 bases lining up with TRBD1. CDR3 length: 15 amino acids. Looked up from germline, CDR1 is SGHDN and CDR2 is FVKESK. The trim removed 7 bases at V and 4 bases at J, leaving 7 bases unmatched.

The CDR3 is CAWSWGGLTLNTEAFF. CDR3 in DNA: TGTGCCTGGAGTTGGGGAGGCCTTACCTTGAACACTGAAGCTTTCTTT. J is TRBJ1-1 and V is TRBV30; no definite D call. The V gene lost 2 bases and the J gene lost 0 bases, with 16 bases spanning the gap. Germline V gives CDR1 GTSNPN, CDR2 SVGIG (reference sequence). The CDR3 extends over 16 amino acids.

The sample holds a few counts of this clone. CDR3 nucleotides: TGCGCCAGCAATCAGGGGGCGGATGGAACTGAAGCTTTCTTT. It encodes CASNQGADGTEAFF. J is TRBJ1-1 and V is TRBV5-1, with 8 bases identical to TRBD1. The CDR3 has 14 residues. After removal of 6 bases from V and 5 bases from J, the junction contained 9 bases not matched to a gene. Germline V gives CDR1 SGHRS, CDR2 YFSETQ.

V and J are TRBV19 and TRBJ1-1, with D possibly matching TRBD1 (6 bases). There are 15 residues in the CDR3. CDR1 and CDR2 (germline): LNHDA, SQIVND (reference sequence). The V end was cut by 7 bases, the J end by 3 bases, with 18 bases between. This CDR3 is CASTPGGSLDTEAFF. The CDR3 coding sequence is TGTGCCAGTACGCCGGGGGGCTCATTAGACACTGAAGCTTTCTTT.

V gene TRBV6-5 combines with J gene TRBJ2-7; possibly TRBD2 for D (6 bases). The CDR3 is made up of 16 amino acids. Germline V gene lookup returns CDR1 MNHEY and CDR2 SVGAGI. V lost 2 bases to trimming and J lost 0 bases, with 14 bases between them. The CDR3 protein is CASSYNGGPSSYEQYF. The DNA of the CDR3 is TGTGCCAGCAGTTACAATGGAGGGCCAAGCTCCTACGAGCAGTACTTC.

The chain employs TRBV30 and TRBJ1-1; possible D gene TRBD1, 6 bases. The CDR3 has 13 amino acids. The germline CDR1 and CDR2 sequences are GTSNPN and SVGIG (reference sequence). With 4 bases removed from V and 7 bases from J, the gap between germline ends came to 16 bases. This CDR3 reads CAWIKVLDSEAFF. The CDR3 bases are TGTGCCTGGATTAAGGTATTGGACAGTGAAGCTTTCTTT.

This chain uses TRBV5-1 with TRBJ2-1, with D perhaps TRBD1 (5 bases). V was cut by 0 bases and J by 7 bases, with 11 bases left in between. The germline gives CDR1 SGHRS, CDR2 YFSETQ. The CDR3 covers 14 residues. The CDR3 sequence is CASSLVAGSNEQFF. The CDR3 DNA reads TGCGCCAGCAGCTTGGTTGCAGGGTCAAATGAGCAGTTCTTC.